Presented here are 7 T cell receptor beta chains from one specimen sequenced in a study of OX40 agonist ivuxolimab in advanced cancers. Using immunoSEQ multiplex PCR, the repertoire was profiled, and TCRdb retains in-frame clones only, with some absent. The sample lists fewer than 30,000 clones, 65% to 85% occurring once. Sequenced here: CD4+ or CD8+ T cells sorted from blood, sampled in a trial of the OX40 agonist ivuxolimab. The source is an adult with an advanced solid tumor such as melanoma, head and neck, liver or kidney cancer.

The chain combines TRBV5-4 with TRBJ2-1; tentatively, D is TRBD1 (6 bases). This CDR3 is 14 amino acids long. Trimming pared 4 bases from V and 1 base from J, leaving 9 bases between. CDR1 SGHNT and CDR2 YYREEE come from the germline V gene (reference sequence). The CDR3 region is CASSVGQSYNEQFF. CDR3 DNA sequence: TGTGCCAGCAGCGTTGGACAGTCCTACAATGAGCAGTTCTTC.

CDR3 loop: CASKGTQGEKLFF. CDR3 DNA: TGTGCCAGCAAGGGGACCCAGGGAGAAAAACTGTTTTTT. This chain uses TRBV2 with TRBJ1-4; possible D gene TRBD1, 5 bases. Germline assignment: CDR1 SNHLY and CDR2 FYNNEI. V was pared by 7 bases and J by 8 bases, with 14 bases between. The CDR3 spans 13 residues. The whole variable domain, filled in from reference TRBV2 and TRBJ1-4, reads EPEVTQTPSHQVTQMGQEVILRCVPISNHLYFYWYRQILGQKVEFLVSFYNNEISEKSEIFDDQFSVERPDGSNFTLKIRSTKLEDSAMYFCASKGTQGEKLFFGSGTQLSVL.

Only a few counts were recorded for this clone. The chain uses TRBV5-6 and TRBJ1-1, with a weak D call TRBD1 (6 bases). V was trimmed by 3 bases and J by 1 base, leaving 7 bases between them. This CDR3 is 13 amino acids long. Looked up from germline, CDR1 is SGHDT and CDR2 is YYEEEE. The CDR3 coding sequence is TGTGCCAGCAGCTGGACAGCGAACACTGAAGCTTTCTTT. It is translated as CASSWTANTEAFF.

CDR3 amino acids: CASSLTGWGNTQYF. DNA of the CDR3: TGTGCCAGCAGCTTAACGGGGTGGGGAAATACGCAGTATTTT. The chain is built from TRBV13 and TRBJ2-3, with D possibly being TRBD2 (5 bases). The CDR3 covers 14 residues. V was clipped by 2 bases and J by 7 bases, with 13 bases between them. CDR1 is PRHDT and CDR2 is FYEKMQ in the germline V gene (reference sequence).

The chain employs TRBV5-1 and TRBJ2-1; D unclear. Trimming removed 2 bases at V and 2 bases at J, with 5 bases between. The germline V gene encodes CDR1 SGHRS and CDR2 YFSETQ. This CDR3 comprises 13 residues. This CDR3 reads CASSLTTYNEQFF. CDR3 DNA: TGCGCCAGCAGCTTAACTACCTACAATGAGCAGTTCTTC.

In its sample, this clone was seen a few times. The J gene is TRBJ1-2, the V gene TRBV14; D is perhaps TRBD1 (5 bases). The V and J ends lost 1 base and 6 bases respectively, with 12 bases between them. Germline-derived CDR1 and CDR2 are SGHDN and FVKESK. This CDR3 region has 14 residues. The CDR3 region is CASSQVARVDGYTF. The CDR3 bases are TGTGCCAGCAGCCAAGTTGCCAGGGTGGATGGCTACACCTTC.

This chain uses TRBV7-9 with TRBJ2-7; TRBD2 matches 8 bases. CDR3 length: 16 residues. CDR1 is SEHNR and CDR2 is FQNEAQ in the germline V gene (reference sequence). The V gene end was trimmed by 5 bases and the J gene end by 3 bases; junction bases not matched to a gene: 12. The CDR3, as DNA: TGTGCCAGCAGCCTTCCCTTGAGCGGGGGCGTCTACGAGCAGTACTTC. Amino acids: CASSLPLSGGVYEQYF.